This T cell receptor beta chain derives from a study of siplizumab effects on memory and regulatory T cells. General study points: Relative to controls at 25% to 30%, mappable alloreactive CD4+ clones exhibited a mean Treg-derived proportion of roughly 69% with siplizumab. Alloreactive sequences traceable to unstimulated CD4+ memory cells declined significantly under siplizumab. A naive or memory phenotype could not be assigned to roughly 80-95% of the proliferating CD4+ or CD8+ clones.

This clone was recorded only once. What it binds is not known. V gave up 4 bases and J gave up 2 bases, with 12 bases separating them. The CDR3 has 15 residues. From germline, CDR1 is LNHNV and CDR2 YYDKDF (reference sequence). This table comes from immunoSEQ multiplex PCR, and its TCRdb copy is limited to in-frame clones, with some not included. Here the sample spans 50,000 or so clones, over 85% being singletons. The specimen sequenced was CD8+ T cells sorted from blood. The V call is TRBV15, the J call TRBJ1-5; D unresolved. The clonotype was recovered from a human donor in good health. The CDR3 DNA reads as TGTGCCACCAGCACGGAGGGTGAGGGCAATCAGCCCCAGCATTTT. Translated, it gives CATSTEGEGNQPQHF.